The clone carrying this T cell receptor beta chain came up many times. Trimming cost V 4 bases and J 4 bases, with 13 bases left between them. CDR1 ENHRY and CDR2 SYGVKD come from the germline V gene. CDR3 length: 14 residues. Template material for TCR beta VDJ and CDR3 profiling consisted of genomic DNA. TCRdb processed the reads anew with MiXCR; each CDR3 protein has one entry. The table shows about 190,000 distinct CDR3 sequences, with approximately 50% occurring only once. This sample is part of a study of CD8+CD57+ T cells in acquired aplastic anemia. Input material: sorted CD4+, CD8+, or CD8+CD57+ T cells (not recorded which) from PBMCs. The sequence was obtained from a human donor in good health, serving as a control. The chain uses TRBV10-3 and TRBJ1-2; a weak D match, TRBD1 (5 bases). Here the CDR3 reads CAISGQSSSYGYTF. CDR3 DNA sequence: TGTGCCATCAGTGGACAGTCCTCGAGCTATGGCTACACCTTC.